This TCR beta chain appears in the sequencing data of a study of T cell repertoires in cytomegalovirus infection. Study-level information: Used in the study were CMV epitopes, some recently identified and HLA-C-restricted, others well-studied and HLA-B-restricted. Public TCR beta signatures provided an indication of both CMV infection and a matching HLA type.

Regarding the study as a whole: Cumulative public TCR beta family frequency identified CMV carriers with the relevant HLA. What dominated the ex vivo response were HLA-C-restricted CMV-specific TCR beta clonotypes.

This clonotype has just a few counts. Its antigen is undetermined. The CDR3 is 14 residues long. The V and J ends lost 2 bases and 6 bases respectively, with 11 bases between them. The germline CDR1 and CDR2 sequences are MNHNY and SVGAGI (reference sequence). Using its own MiXCR run on the reads, TCRdb lists one record per CDR3 protein. Of under 90,000 distinct CDR3 sequences in the sample, about 44% are singletons; the top ten hold approximately 93%. The V call is TRBV6-6, the J call TRBJ2-1; D is possibly TRBD1 or TRBD2 (6 bases each). Sequencing was performed on CD8+ T cells from cultured PBMCs, taken from culture after CMV antigen stimulation. The receptor was derived from a human donor in good health (CMV status not recorded). Some clones in this sample may be carry-over from other donors' samples. The CDR3 region is CASSYGRGGNEQFF. The DNA of the CDR3 is TGTGCCAGCAGTTACGGCAGGGGAGGCAATGAGCAGTTCTTC.